The rows below give T cell receptor beta chains drawn from one sample of a study of blood T cell repertoires in COVID-19. TCRdb's table, derived via immunoSEQ multiplex PCR, lists solely in-frame clones and lacks some. This table has around 55,000 clones, around nine tenths appearing once. Sequencing was performed on peripheral blood. These receptors were collected from a human donor with active COVID-19. The donor label of this sample is uncertain. The CDR3 runs from the conserved cysteine through the conserved F or W. The order of the fields is D gene, V gene, clone size, J gene, CDR3 DNA, CDR3 protein. A D gene is named only where the DNA matches it firmly. Size is omitted from some rows. Given values are once, few, many or a class for expanded clones.

TRBD2	TRBV29-1	.	TRBJ2-1	TGCAGCGTCGCACTAGCGGGATCCCGTTGGGACAATGAGCAGTTCTTC	CSVALAGSRWDNEQFF
.	TRBV9	.	TRBJ1-2	TGTGCCAGCAGCGTAGCCAGAGGCTATGGCTACACCTTC	CASSVARGYGYTF
TRBD2	TRBV27	.	TRBJ2-7	TGTGCCAGCAGTTTTACCCGGACTAGCGGGAGTTACGAGCAGTACTTC	CASSFTRTSGSYEQYF
TRBD2	TRBV27	.	TRBJ2-7	TGTGCCAGCAGCTCATCCGGGACTAGCGGGAGGTACCTCCCCTACGAGCAGTACTTC	CASSSSGTSGRYLPYEQYF
.	TRBV19	.	TRBJ1-1	TGTGCCAGTAGTCCTCGGACAGTTCAAGCTTTCTTT	CASSPRTVQAFF
TRBD1	TRBV7-9	few	TRBJ2-1	TGTGCCAGCAGCCCTATTGGACAGGTCTACAATGAGCAGTTCTTC	CASSPIGQVYNEQFF
.	TRBV28	.	TRBJ2-7	TGTGCCAGCGGTGGCCTGTGGTCAGGGACCTACGAGCAGTACTTC	CASGGLWSGTYEQYF
TRBD2	TRBV7-9	.	TRBJ2-7	TGTGCCAGCAGCGGGACTAGCGGGAATTACGAGCAGTACTTC	CASSGTSGNYEQYF
TRBD1	TRBV29-1	.	TRBJ1-1	TGCAGCGATCGGACAGGGGGTGACACTGAAGCTTTCTTT	CSDRTGGDTEAFF
TRBD2	TRBV7-6	.	TRBJ2-1	TGTGCCAGCAGTACTAGCGGGACACACAATGAGCAGTTCTTC	CASSTSGTHNEQFF
.	TRBV6-4	once	TRBJ1-5	TGTGCCAGCCTTCAGCCCCAGCATTTT	CASLQPQHF
TRBD1	TRBV5-1	.	TRBJ1-6	TGCGCCAGCAGCCTCGAATGGCGCGGGACAGTCAATTCACCCCTCCACTTT	CASSLEWRGTVNSPLHF
TRBD1	TRBV6-5	.	TRBJ1-1	TGTGCCAGCAGTTACTCGAACAGGGGAAGTACTGAAGCTTTCTTT	CASSYSNRGSTEAFF
TRBD2	TRBV5-1	.	TRBJ2-5	TGCGCCAGCAGCTTCCTAAGCGGGGGGGCCGAATTCGAGACCCAGTACTTC	CASSFLSGGAEFETQYF
TRBD1	TRBV18	.	TRBJ2-1	TGTGCCAGCTCAGGGACAGTCACTAGGGATGAGCAGTTCTTC	CASSGTVTRDEQFF
TRBD1	TRBV19	.	TRBJ1-5	TGTGCCAGTAGTAGGGACAGGGGGAAGCCCCAGCATTTT	CASSRDRGKPQHF
.	TRBV10-3	.	TRBJ2-2	TGTGCCACCCGCCTACAAGCGGGCACCGGGGAGCTGTTTTTT	CATRLQAGTGELFF
.	TRBV15	.	TRBJ1-5	TGTGCCACCAGTCCCGAGAGGTCCCTAGGGAGTAGCAATCAGCCCCAGCATTTT	CATSPERSLGSSNQPQHF
TRBD1	TRBV5-4	.	TRBJ1-2	TGTGCCAGCAGCTACAACAGGGGAGTTCACTATGGCTACACCTTC	CASSYNRGVHYGYTF
.	TRBV5-4	.	TRBJ2-5	TGTGCCAGCAGCCGCCCCCAGGGTCAGGAGACCCAGTACTTC	CASSRPQGQETQYF
.	TRBV5-1	.	TRBJ1-5	TGCGCCAGCAGCTTGGCGGGGGTGAGCAATCAGCCCCAGCATTTT	CASSLAGVSNQPQHF
.	TRBV5-4	.	TRBJ1-5	TGTGCCAGCAGCTTGGAGGGGCAAGGCAATCAGCCCCAGCATTTT	CASSLEGQGNQPQHF
.	TRBV15	.	TRBJ2-1	TGTGCCACCAGCAGAGACGAGGGGGACAATGAGCAGTTCTTC	CATSRDEGDNEQFF
.	TRBV10-2	.	TRBJ2-2	TGCGCCAGCAGTTGGGGAGGGGGTTACACCGGGGAGCTGTTTTTT	CASSWGGGYTGELFF
TRBD2	TRBV27	.	TRBJ2-7	TGTGCCAGCAGCCTCGCGGGAGAAGCCTACGAGCAGTACTTC	CASSLAGEAYEQYF
.	TRBV3-1/TRBV3-2	.	TRBJ1-4	TGTGCCAGCAGCCAAGAATCGAGTTTGGTTTGGGAAAAACTGTTTTTT	CASSQESSLVWEKLFF
.	TRBV24-1	.	TRBJ1-2	TGTGCCACCAGTGGTGACGAGGATGGCTACACCTTC	CATSGDEDGYTF
.	TRBV28	.	TRBJ1-2	TGTGCCAGCAGTGATCTCGGGGGTGGCTACACCTTC	CASSDLGGGYTF
TRBD1	TRBV7-2	.	TRBJ1-2	TGTGCCAGCAGCTTAGCACAGGGGAGCGGCTACACCTTC	CASSLAQGSGYTF
.	TRBV6-5	.	TRBJ1-6	TGTGCCAGCAGAACCAACACCCGATACAATTCACCCCTCCACTTT	CASRTNTRYNSPLHF
TRBD1	TRBV12-3/TRBV12-4	.	TRBJ2-5	TGTGCCAGCAGTAAGGGACAGGGTGAGACCCAGTACTTC	CASSKGQGETQYF
.	TRBV27	.	TRBJ1-1	TGTGCCAGCAGTTCGCTCGTGGGGGCCACTGAAGCTTTCTTT	CASSSLVGATEAFF
.	TRBV3-1/TRBV3-2	.	TRBJ1-1	TGTGCCAGCAGCCAAGACAGAGAAGCTTTCTTT	CASSQDREAFF
.	TRBV5-4	few	TRBJ2-7	TGTGCCAGCAGCTTGATTCCGACACCGAAAAACTCCTACGAGCAGTACTTC	CASSLIPTPKNSYEQYF
.	TRBV10-3	.	TRBJ2-1	TGTGCCATCAGTGAGTCGAAACAGGGTGATTACAATGAGCAGTTCTTC	CAISESKQGDYNEQFF
.	TRBV6-5	.	TRBJ1-6	TGTGCCAGCTTGGAGGGGAGGTCTTATAATTCACCCCTCCACTTT	CASLEGRSYNSPLHF
TRBD1	TRBV10-3	.	TRBJ1-4	TGTGCCATCAGTGGGACAGGGGAGGGTGAAAAACTGTTTTTT	CAISGTGEGEKLFF
.	TRBV6-4	.	TRBJ2-3	TGTGCCAGCAGTGATACGACATCACACGTCGATACGCAGTATTTT	CASSDTTSHVDTQYF
TRBD2	TRBV5-1	.	TRBJ2-1	TGCGCCAGCAGGAGAGCGGGGGGTGAGCAGTTCTTC	CASRRAGGEQFF
TRBD2	TRBV3-1/TRBV3-2	.	TRBJ2-1	TGTGCCAGCAGCCCCGGGACTAGCGGGAGGGATGAGCAGTTCTTC	CASSPGTSGRDEQFF
TRBD1	TRBV19	.	TRBJ1-2	TGTGCCAGTAGTCCGGACAGGGACGCCTATGGCTACACCTTC	CASSPDRDAYGYTF
TRBD1	TRBV18	.	TRBJ2-5	TGTGCCAGCTCACCGGACAGGGGTCTGGAGACCCAGTACTTC	CASSPDRGLETQYF
TRBD1	TRBV5-4	.	TRBJ2-7	TGTGCCAGCAGCTTGGGGGGGACAGAACTCCAGTACTTC	CASSLGGTELQYF
TRBD1	TRBV29-1	.	TRBJ2-1	TGCAGCGTCGAACCCCTTGACAGGGGCTCGTACAATGAGCAGTTCTTC	CSVEPLDRGSYNEQFF
.	TRBV28	.	TRBJ1-4	TGTGCCAGCAGTTTACGGGGGGGGCCAGGAGCTAATGAAAAACTGTTTTTT	CASSLRGGPGANEKLFF
.	TRBV28	.	TRBJ2-7	TGTGCCAGCAGTACTGTATACGAGCAGTACTTC	CASSTVYEQYF
.	TRBV3-1/TRBV3-2	.	TRBJ1-5	TGTGCCAGCAGCCAAGGTAATAGCAATCAGCCCCAGCATTTT	CASSQGNSNQPQHF
TRBD2	TRBV9	.	TRBJ2-5	TGTGCCAGCAGCCCCCGACTAGCCGAAGAGACCCAGTACTTC	CASSPRLAEETQYF